The entry below describes one T cell receptor (beta chain). The data originate from a study of blood T cell repertoires in COVID-19. The assay was immunoSEQ multiplex PCR, and TCRdb's table has in-frame clones only and misses some. This sample has 65,000 to 90,000 clones, with approximately 78% found just once. There are 13 residues in the CDR3. V lost 5 bases to trimming and J lost 6 bases; unmatched junction nucleotides: 3. CDR1 is SGHTA and CDR2 is FQGNSA in the germline V gene. This clonotype was sampled from a man aged 60-69 years with acute or convalescent COVID-19. The gene calls are TRBV7-2 and TRBJ2-5; 10 bases align to TRBD2. Sample: peripheral blood. CDR3 bases: TGTGCCAGCAGCGGGACTAGCGAGCAGACCCAGTACTTC. Its protein product is CASSGTSEQTQYF.